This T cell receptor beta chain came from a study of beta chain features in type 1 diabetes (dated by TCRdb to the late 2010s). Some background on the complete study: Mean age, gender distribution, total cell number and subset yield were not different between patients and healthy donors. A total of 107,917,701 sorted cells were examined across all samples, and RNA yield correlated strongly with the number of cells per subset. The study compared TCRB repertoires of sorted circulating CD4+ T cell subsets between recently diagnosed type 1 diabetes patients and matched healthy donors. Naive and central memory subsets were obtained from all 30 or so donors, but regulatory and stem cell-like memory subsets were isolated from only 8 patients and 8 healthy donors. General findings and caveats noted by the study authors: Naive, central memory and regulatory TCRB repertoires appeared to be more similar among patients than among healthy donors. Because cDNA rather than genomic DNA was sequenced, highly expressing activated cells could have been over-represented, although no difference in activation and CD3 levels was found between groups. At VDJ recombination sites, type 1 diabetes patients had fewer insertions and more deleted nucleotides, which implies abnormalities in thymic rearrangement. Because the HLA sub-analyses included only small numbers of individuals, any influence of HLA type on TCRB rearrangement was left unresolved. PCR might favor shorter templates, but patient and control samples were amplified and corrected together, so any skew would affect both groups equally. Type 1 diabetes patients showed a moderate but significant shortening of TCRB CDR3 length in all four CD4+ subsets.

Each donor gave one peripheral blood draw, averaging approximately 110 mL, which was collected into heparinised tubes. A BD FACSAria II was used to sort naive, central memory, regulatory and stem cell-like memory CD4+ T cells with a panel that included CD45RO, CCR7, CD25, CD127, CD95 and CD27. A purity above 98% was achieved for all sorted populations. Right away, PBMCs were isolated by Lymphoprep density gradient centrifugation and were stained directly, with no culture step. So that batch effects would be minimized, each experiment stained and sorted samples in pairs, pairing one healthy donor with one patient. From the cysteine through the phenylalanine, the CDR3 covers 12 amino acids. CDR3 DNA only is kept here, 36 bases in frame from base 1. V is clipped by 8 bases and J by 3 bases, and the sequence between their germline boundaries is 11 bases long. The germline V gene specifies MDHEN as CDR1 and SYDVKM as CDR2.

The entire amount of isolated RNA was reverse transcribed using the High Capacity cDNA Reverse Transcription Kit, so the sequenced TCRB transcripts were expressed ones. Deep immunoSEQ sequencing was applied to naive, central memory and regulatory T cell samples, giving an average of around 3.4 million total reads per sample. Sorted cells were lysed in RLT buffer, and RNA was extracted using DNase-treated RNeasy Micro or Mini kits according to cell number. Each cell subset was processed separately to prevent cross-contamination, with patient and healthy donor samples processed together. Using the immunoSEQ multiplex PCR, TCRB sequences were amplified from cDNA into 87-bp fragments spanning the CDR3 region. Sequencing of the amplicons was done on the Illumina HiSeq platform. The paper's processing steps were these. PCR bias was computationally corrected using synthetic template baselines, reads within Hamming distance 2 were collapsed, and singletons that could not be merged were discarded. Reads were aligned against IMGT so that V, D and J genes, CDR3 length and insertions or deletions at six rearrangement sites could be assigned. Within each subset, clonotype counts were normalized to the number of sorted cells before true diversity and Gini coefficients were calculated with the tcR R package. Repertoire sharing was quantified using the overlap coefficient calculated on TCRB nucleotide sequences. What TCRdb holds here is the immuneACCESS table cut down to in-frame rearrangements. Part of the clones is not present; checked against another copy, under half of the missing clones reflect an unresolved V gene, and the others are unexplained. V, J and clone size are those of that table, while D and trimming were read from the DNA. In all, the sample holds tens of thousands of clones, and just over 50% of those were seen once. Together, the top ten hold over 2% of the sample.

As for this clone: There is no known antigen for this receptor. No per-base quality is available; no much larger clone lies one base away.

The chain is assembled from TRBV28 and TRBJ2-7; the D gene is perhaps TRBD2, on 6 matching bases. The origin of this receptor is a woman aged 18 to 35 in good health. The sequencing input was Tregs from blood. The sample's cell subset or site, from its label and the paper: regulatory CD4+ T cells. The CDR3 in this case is CASGQTSYEQYF. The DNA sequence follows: TGTGCCAGCGGCCAGACTAGCTACGAGCAGTACTTC.